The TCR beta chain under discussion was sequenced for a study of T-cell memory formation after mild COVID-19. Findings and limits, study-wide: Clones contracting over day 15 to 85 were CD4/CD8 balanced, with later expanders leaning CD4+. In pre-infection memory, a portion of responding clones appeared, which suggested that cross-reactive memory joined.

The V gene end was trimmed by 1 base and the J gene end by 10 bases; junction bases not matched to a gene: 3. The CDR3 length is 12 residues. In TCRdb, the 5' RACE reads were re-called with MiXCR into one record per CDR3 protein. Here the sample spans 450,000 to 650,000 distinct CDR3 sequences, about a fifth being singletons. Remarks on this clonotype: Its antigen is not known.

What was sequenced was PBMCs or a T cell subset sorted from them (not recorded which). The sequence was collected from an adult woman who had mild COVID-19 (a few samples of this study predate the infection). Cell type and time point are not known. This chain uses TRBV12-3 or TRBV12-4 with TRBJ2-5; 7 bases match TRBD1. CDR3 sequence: CASSLEGAVQYF. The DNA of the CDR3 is TGTGCCAGCAGTTTAGAGGGGGCGGTCCAGTACTTC.